These 5 T cell receptor beta chains originate from one sample sequenced in a study of blood T cells in healthy people across ages. Next came a second PCR, run for about 7 to 12 cycles, which used a sample-barcoded 5' primer along with a J-beta primer mix. From the 5' RACE reads, TCRdb called clonotypes with MiXCR, one entry per CDR3 protein. This table holds roughly 1,700,000 distinct CDR3 sequences, roughly 30% found once. The specimen was blood. The source is a woman aged 25 to 45 in good health.

This clonotype was counted between two and nine times. The chain combines TRBV20-1 with TRBJ2-5, with 7 bases aligning to TRBD1. Germline trimming cut 5 bases from V and 3 bases from J; bases unmatched to any gene: 9. Germline V gene lookup returns CDR1 DFQATT and CDR2 SNEGSKA (reference sequence). This CDR3 is 14 amino acids long. The CDR3 loop is CSAQRGTGEETQYF. In nucleotides, the CDR3 is TGCAGTGCTCAGAGGGGCACAGGGGAAGAGACCCAGTACTTC.

In regard to this clonotype: It may be a read error: a sequence one base away is much more abundant. In nucleotides, the CDR3 is TGTGCCAGCAGCGCCGGGGCCGCAACTAATAAAAAACTGTTTTTT. Its translation is CASSAGAATNKKLFF. This chain links TRBV7-2 with TRBJ1-4; a possible D gene is TRBD1 (5 bases). The CDR3 runs to 15 residues. Germline lookup yields CDR1 SGHTA and CDR2 FQGNSA.

The chain couples TRBV29-1 to TRBJ2-4; D perhaps matches TRBD2 (7 bases). V dropped 3 bases and J dropped 7 bases, with 13 bases sitting between them. CDR3 length equals 13 residues. The germline V gene encodes CDR1 SQVTM and CDR2 ANQGSEA. CDR3 sequence (DNA): TGCAGCGTTGAGGCGGGGGCGGGCAACATTCAGTACTTC. It translates to CSVEAGAGNIQYF.

This chain links TRBV6-2 or TRBV6-3 with TRBJ1-2; D unclear. The CDR3 consists of 14 residues. Looked up from germline, CDR1 is MNHEY and CDR2 is SVGEGT. V was shortened by 3 bases and J by 2 bases, with 10 bases between the two germline ends. Here the CDR3 DNA reads TGTGCCAGCAGTTATCGATTGACGAACTATGGCTACACCTTC. Protein sequence: CASSYRLTNYGYTF.

This clonotype was observed a handful of times. The chain carries TRBV6-6 and TRBJ1-5; D gene uncertain. The CDR3 is 15 amino acids. Trimming took off 6 bases at V and 7 bases at J, with 19 bases between the two ends. Germline V gene data show CDR1 as MNHNY and CDR2 as SVGAGI (reference sequence). CDR3 protein: CASSPSGYFGQPQHF. The CDR3 nucleotides read TGTGCCAGCAGCCCCAGTGGGTATTTTGGGCAGCCCCAGCATTTT.